The entry below describes one T cell receptor beta chain. Antigen unknown. The record originates from a study of radiation and T cells in renal cell carcinoma. Study-wide context: Nephrectomy followed 15 Gy stereotactic body radiation by 4 weeks. Findings and limits, study-wide: In blood, top tumor clones expanded by 2 weeks, shrinking by 4.

TCRdb keeps only in-frame clones here, not all; method: immunoSEQ multiplex PCR. Of 45,000 or so clones in the sample, roughly 80% were seen once. Stated time point: baseline pretreatment blood. The treatment: 15 Gy SBRT to primary tumor, nephrectomy 4 weeks later. The CDR3 runs 16 residues. Germline CDR1 SGHTA, CDR2 FQGNSA. V was clipped by 6 bases and J by 3 bases; unmatched bases: 13. The starting material was blood, obtained from a patient whose treatment included radiotherapy and nephrectomy. The J gene is TRBJ1-1, the V gene TRBV7-2, with TRBD1 identical over 7 bases. The receptor comes from a woman aged 65 to 85 with renal cell carcinoma. The CDR3 loop reads CASRPTGSFAYTEAFF. Here the CDR3 DNA reads TGTGCCAGCAGACCGACAGGGAGTTTCGCATACACTGAAGCTTTCTTT.